The 9 T cell receptor beta chains in this list originate from one sample, sequenced in a study of resident and recirculating memory T cells in vitiligo. Measured with immunoSEQ multiplex PCR; TCRdb has only the in-frame clones, and not every one. The sample carries roughly 42,000 clones, about 90% recorded once. The specimen was blood. These receptors came from a male donor with vitiligo.

The chain couples TRBV2 to TRBJ2-1; TRBD1 aligns across 7 bases. Looked up from germline, CDR1 is SNHLY and CDR2 is FYNNEI. The CDR3 loop spans 14 amino acids. The junction had 9 bases not matched to a gene; V was cut back by 6 bases and J by 7 bases. CDR3 loop: CASRRDRTRNEQFF. The CDR3 coding sequence is TGTGCCAGCAGACGGGACAGAACCAGAAATGAGCAGTTCTTC. The full variable domain, rest sourced from reference TRBV2 and TRBJ2-1, is EPEVTQTPSHQVTQMGQEVILRCVPISNHLYFYWYRQILGQKVEFLVSFYNNEISEKSEIFDDQFSVERPDGSNFTLKIRSTKLEDSAMYFCASRRDRTRNEQFFGPGTRLTVL.

The CDR3 region is CASSLPVQRGIDEQFF. CDR3 nucleotides: TGTGCCAGCAGCTTGCCGGTCCAGCGGGGTATCGATGAGCAGTTCTTC. The rearrangement joins TRBV5-6 to TRBJ2-1; TRBD2 aligns across 7 bases. Germline V gives CDR1 SGHDT, CDR2 YYEEEE. CDR3 length: 16 amino acids. The ends lost 1 base at V and 8 bases at J; junction bases unmatched: 12. The whole variable domain, remainder taken from reference TRBV5-6 and TRBJ2-1, is DAGVTQSPTHLIKTRGQQVTLRCSPKSGHDTVSWYQQALGQGPQFIFQYYEEEERQRGNFPDRFSGHQFPNYSSELNVNALLLGDSALYLCASSLPVQRGIDEQFFGPGTRLTVL.

The V call is TRBV6-5, the J call TRBJ2-7; D is perhaps TRBD1 (5 bases). V was pared by 4 bases and J by 2 bases, with 12 bases between. Germline CDR1 MNHEY, CDR2 SVGAGI. The CDR3 length is 14 residues. CDR3 residues: CASSFGRAAYEQYF. Written as DNA, the CDR3 is TGTGCCAGCAGTTTCGGCAGGGCCGCCTACGAGCAGTACTTC.

V gene TRBV27 combines with J gene TRBJ1-6; TRBD1 matches 7 bases. The junction had 13 bases not matched to a gene; V was cut back by 5 bases and J by 6 bases. Germline V lookup: CDR1 MNHEY, CDR2 SMNVEV (reference sequence). The length of the CDR3 is 17 residues. This CDR3 reads CASSPGAGGNINSPLHF. As DNA, the CDR3 is TGTGCCAGCAGTCCAGGAGCAGGGGGAAACATTAATTCACCCCTCCACTTT.

This sequence joins TRBV30 and TRBJ2-4; 10 bases match TRBD1. The CDR3 covers 13 residues. CDR1 is GTSNPN and CDR2 is SVGIG in the germline V gene (reference sequence). The V gene end was trimmed by 7 bases and the J gene end by 7 bases; junction bases not matched to a gene: 7. DNA of the CDR3: TGTGCCTCCACGACAGGGGGCGAGAACATTCAGTACTTC. Amino acids: CASTTGGENIQYF.

CDR3 loop: CASGGRPPQPYEQYF. The CDR3, as DNA: TGTGCCAGCGGGGGCAGGCCGCCTCAGCCCTACGAGCAGTACTTC. The chain combines TRBV2 with TRBJ2-7, with D tentatively TRBD1 (6 bases). The CDR3 extends over 15 amino acids. Trimming shortened V by 8 bases and J by 2 bases, and 19 bases separated the two germline ends. Germline V gives CDR1 SNHLY, CDR2 FYNNEI.

CDR3 residues: CASSLPQGSKQYF. The CDR3 nucleotides read TGTGCCAGCAGTCTACCACAGGGGAGTAAGCAGTACTTC. The chain combines TRBV28 with TRBJ2-7; 7 bases are a match to TRBD1. V shed 5 bases and J 8 bases; nucleotides not matched to a gene: 9. The CDR3 contains 13 residues. Germline CDR1 reads MDHEN; CDR2 reads SYDVKM.

The count of this clone is one. The chain carries TRBV2 and TRBJ1-2, with unresolved D. The V gene's germline CDR1 is SNHLY and CDR2 FYNNEI. The V end was cut by 6 bases, the J end by 8 bases, with 7 bases between. This CDR3 spans 10 amino acids. CDR3 in DNA: TGTGCCAGCAGATTCGTCGGCTACACCTTC. Translated, it gives CASRFVGYTF.

The chain joins TRBV5-6 to TRBJ2-7; no clear D gene. This CDR3 comprises 12 residues. Germline V CDR1 and CDR2: SGHDT, YYEEEE. Trimming took off 5 bases at V and 2 bases at J, with 8 bases between the two ends. The CDR3 loop is CASRLFPYEQYF. In nucleotides, the CDR3 is TGTGCCAGCAGACTGTTTCCCTACGAGCAGTACTTC.